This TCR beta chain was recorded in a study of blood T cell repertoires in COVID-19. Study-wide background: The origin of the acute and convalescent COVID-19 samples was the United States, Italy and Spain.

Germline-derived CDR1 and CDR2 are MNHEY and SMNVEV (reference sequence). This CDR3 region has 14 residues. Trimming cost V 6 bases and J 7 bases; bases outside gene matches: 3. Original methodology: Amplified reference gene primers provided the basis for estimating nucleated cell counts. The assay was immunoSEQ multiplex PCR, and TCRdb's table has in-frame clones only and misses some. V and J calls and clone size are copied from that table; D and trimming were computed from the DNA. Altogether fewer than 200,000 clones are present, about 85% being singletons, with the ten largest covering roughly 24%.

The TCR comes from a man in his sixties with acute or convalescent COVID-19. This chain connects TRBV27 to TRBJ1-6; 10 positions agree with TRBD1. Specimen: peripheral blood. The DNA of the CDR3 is TGTGCCAGCAGGCGGACAGGGGGGAATTCACCCCTCCACTTT. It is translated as CASRRTGGNSPLHF.